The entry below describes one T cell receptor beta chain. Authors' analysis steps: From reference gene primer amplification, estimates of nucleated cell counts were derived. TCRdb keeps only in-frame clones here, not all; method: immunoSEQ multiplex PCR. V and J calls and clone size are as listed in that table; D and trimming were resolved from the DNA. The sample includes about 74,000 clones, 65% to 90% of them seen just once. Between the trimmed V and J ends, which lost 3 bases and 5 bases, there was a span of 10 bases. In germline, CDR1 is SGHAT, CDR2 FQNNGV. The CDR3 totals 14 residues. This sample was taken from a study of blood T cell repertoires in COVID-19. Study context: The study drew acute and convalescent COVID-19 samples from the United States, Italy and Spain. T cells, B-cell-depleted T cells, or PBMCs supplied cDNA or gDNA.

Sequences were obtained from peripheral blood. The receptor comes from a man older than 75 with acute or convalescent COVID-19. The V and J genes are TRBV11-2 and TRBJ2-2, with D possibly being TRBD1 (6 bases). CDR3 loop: CASSLARGTGELFF. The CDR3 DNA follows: TGTGCCAGCAGCTTGGCCAGGGGAACCGGGGAGCTGTTTTTT.